The sequence of this T cell receptor (beta chain) was determined in a study of response to subunit inactivated influenza vaccine listed by TCRdb under 2018. For the wider study: To follow how T cells responded to a trivalent subunit inactivated influenza vaccine, the researchers relied on deep quantitative profiling of the T cell receptor repertoire. Study-wide findings and limitations: According to the authors, only a limited number of new T cells may be recruited by each seasonal influenza vaccination.

The CDR3 sequence holds 13 residues, the cysteine and phenylalanine included. Of all the DNA, just the CDR3 is kept, 39 bases in frame from base 1. Relative to germline, V is 0 bases shorter and J is 4 bases shorter, with 8 bases between their ends. Reading the germline V gene gives CDR1 SQVTM and CDR2 ANQGSEA. This clonotype was detected only a few times. It lacks a known antigen. It has no much larger one-base neighbor in the sample; base qualities were not kept. Receptor amplification or capture employed RT-PCR. Reads for this sample came from an Illumina HiSeq 2500. TCRdb redid the processing of the public reads, applying fastp at Q25 and MiXCR, and retained in-frame beta chains. Each entry is one CDR3 protein sequence, shown with its most common DNA and genes. Counted in this sample were more than 450,000 distinct CDR3 sequences; around 8% of them appeared once. The top ten constitute under 15% of the sample.

The chain uses TRBV29-1 and TRBJ2-3, with the D gene too uncertain to name. The sequence was collected from a man aged 50 to 69 who received an inactivated influenza vaccine. Donor details come from another sample of the same person, matched by shared clones. The material was PBMCs from blood, obtained less than 25 months after vaccination. The CDR3 here reads CSVEDRGPDTQYF. The sequenced DNA: TGCAGCGTTGAAGATCGAGGACCAGATACGCAGTATTTT.